This T cell receptor beta chain was captured by sequencing in a study of blood T cell repertoires in COVID-19. Overall study: The United States, Italy and Spain were the sources of the acute and convalescent COVID-19 samples.

The CDR3 spans 16 residues. V was clipped by 0 bases and J by 0 bases, with 11 bases between them. Per germline, CDR1 KGHSH and CDR2 LQKENI. In the study's own analysis: Using reference gene primer amplification, nucleated cell counts were estimated. The data were produced by immunoSEQ multiplex PCR, yet TCRdb's version contains in-frame clones alone and is incomplete. That table gives V, J and clone size, and the DNA gave D and trimming. The profile shows about 230,000 clones, roughly 76% of them singletons. Sequences were obtained from peripheral blood. This TCR derives from a woman older than 75 with COVID-19, enrolled during active disease. The rearrangement joins TRBV18 to TRBJ1-1; D is perhaps TRBD1 (5 bases). DNA of the CDR3: TGTGCCAGCTCACCACCGCAGGGAAAAATGAACACTGAAGCTTTCTTT. Its translation is CASSPPQGKMNTEAFF.